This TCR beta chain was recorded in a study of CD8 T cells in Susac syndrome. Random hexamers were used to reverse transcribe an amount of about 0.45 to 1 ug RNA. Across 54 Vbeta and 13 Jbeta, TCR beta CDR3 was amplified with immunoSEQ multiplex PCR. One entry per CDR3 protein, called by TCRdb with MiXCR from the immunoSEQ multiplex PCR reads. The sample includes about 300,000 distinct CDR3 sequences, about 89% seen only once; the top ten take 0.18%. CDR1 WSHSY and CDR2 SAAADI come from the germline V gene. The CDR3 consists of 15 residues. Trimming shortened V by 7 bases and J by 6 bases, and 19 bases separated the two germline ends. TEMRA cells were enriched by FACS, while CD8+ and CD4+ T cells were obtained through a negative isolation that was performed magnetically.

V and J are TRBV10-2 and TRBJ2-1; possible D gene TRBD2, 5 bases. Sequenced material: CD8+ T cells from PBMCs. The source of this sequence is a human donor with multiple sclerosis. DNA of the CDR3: TGCGCCAGCACACCCTTGGGAGTTTCCCCCAATGAGCAGTTCTTC. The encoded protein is CASTPLGVSPNEQFF.